This T cell receptor (beta chain) was profiled in a study of monozygotic twins with inflammatory bowel disease. The study, taken as a whole, reports: No distinction between different T cell subtypes was possible. With others, IBD patients shared fewer clonotypes than healthy twins did, especially with disease activity.

There are 17 residues in the CDR3. Germline V lookup: CDR1 SQVTM, CDR2 ANQGSEA. Note on this clonotype: The target antigen is unknown.

The unique tags termed UMIs, each holding a 6-nucleotide sample barcode, were added by means of template switching. Nested amplification of TCRalpha and TCRbeta cDNA involved two PCRs of 16 and 9 cycles. TCRdb re-called the 5' RACE reads; one entry per CDR3 protein, DNA not given. This listing includes about 200,000 distinct CDR3 sequences. Sequences were obtained from blood. The receptor was derived from a human donor with ulcerative colitis or Crohn's disease, or a healthy co-twin of an affected twin (not recorded which). The chain carries TRBV29-1 and TRBJ2-5. This chain's CDR3 is CSVAGLRVFGQEETQYF.